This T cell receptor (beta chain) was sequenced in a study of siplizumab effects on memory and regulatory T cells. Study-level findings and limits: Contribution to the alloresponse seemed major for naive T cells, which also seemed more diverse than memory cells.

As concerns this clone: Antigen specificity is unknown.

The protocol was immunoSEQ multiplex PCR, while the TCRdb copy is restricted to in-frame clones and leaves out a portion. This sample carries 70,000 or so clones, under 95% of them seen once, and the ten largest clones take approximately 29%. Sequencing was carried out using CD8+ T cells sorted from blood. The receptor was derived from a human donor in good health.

The chain's CDR3 is CASSTTAWEKLFF. Here the CDR3 DNA reads TGTGCCAGTAGTACCACGGCCTGGGAAAAACTGTTTTTT. The chain recombines TRBV19 with TRBJ1-4; no firm D call. This CDR3 spans 13 amino acids. Trimming took 4 bases from V and 8 from J, leaving 11 bases between them. Germline V gene lookup returns CDR1 LNHDA and CDR2 SQIVND (reference sequence).